This T cell receptor beta chain was sequenced during a study of T cell responses to AZD1222 COVID-19 vaccine. In this sample, this clone turned up once. The antigen remains undetermined. The method was immunoSEQ multiplex PCR; TCRdb's version includes in-frame clones alone and lacks a portion of them. Of some 190,000 clones in the sample, roughly 91% were seen once. General study findings and limits: Compared with day 0, the breadth and depth of the Spike-specific TCR repertoire rose significantly after two doses of AZD1222. Of the AZD1222 recipients, only five to seven were seropositive at baseline. Regions 160-218 and 743-854 dominated among vaccine-associated CD4 TCRs spanning spike.

V lost 0 bases and J lost 4, with 9 bases in between. The CDR3 is 14 amino acids. Germline CDR1 reads MNHNY; CDR2 reads SVGAGI (reference sequence). This sequence originates from an adult who received the AZD1222 COVID-19 vaccine. V is TRBV6-6 and J is TRBJ1-1; D possibly corresponds to TRBD1 (5 bases). The input for sequencing was peripheral blood, taken 28 days after the second AZD1222 dose. The CDR3 protein is CASSYSQTVTEAFF. The CDR3 DNA follows: TGTGCCAGCAGTTACTCCCAGACAGTCACTGAAGCTTTCTTT.